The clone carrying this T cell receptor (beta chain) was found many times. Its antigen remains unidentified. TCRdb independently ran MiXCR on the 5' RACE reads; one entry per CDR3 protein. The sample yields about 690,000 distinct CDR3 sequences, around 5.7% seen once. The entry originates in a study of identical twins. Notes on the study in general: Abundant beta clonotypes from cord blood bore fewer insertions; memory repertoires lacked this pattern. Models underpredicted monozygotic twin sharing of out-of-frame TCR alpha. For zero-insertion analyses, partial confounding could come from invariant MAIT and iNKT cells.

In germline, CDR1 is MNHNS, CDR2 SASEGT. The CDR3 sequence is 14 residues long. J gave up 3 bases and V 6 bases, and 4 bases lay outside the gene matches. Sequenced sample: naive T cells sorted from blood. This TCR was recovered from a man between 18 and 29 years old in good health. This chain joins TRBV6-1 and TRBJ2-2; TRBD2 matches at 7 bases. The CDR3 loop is CASSWDYYTGELFF. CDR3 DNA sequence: TGTGCCAGCAGCTGGGACTACTACACCGGGGAGCTGTTTTTT.